Listed here are 14 T cell receptor beta chains from one sample, sequenced in a study of beta chain features in type 1 diabetes. Every isolated RNA sample was fully reverse transcribed, so sequencing captured expressed TCRB transcripts. Generated by immunoSEQ multiplex PCR, the TCRdb table keeps only in-frame clones and is missing some. The profile shows about 900,000 clones, roughly a sixth of them singletons. The sequenced material came from naive CD4+ T cells from blood. The receptor set was obtained from a woman aged 18-29 years in good health.

This clone was recorded a few times. V is TRBV5-4 and J is TRBJ2-5; TRBD2 agrees at 12 bases. J gave up 4 bases and V 0 bases, and 1 base lay outside the gene matches. The CDR3 length is 15 residues. Germline V gene sequence: CDR1 SGHNT, CDR2 YYREEE (reference sequence). The CDR3 is CASSLGLAGAETQYF. CDR3 nucleotides: TGTGCCAGCAGCTTGGGACTAGCGGGAGCAGAGACCCAGTACTTC.

This clone was counted between two and nine times. CDR3 in amino acids: CASSLATKTDTQYF. As DNA, the CDR3 is TGTGCCAGCAGCTTAGCGACGAAAACAGATACGCAGTATTTT. The chain combines TRBV7-3 with TRBJ2-3; D is undetermined. The CDR3 totals 14 residues. Per germline, CDR1 SGHTA and CDR2 FQGTGA. V was trimmed by 2 bases and J by 3 bases, leaving 9 bases between them.

V and J are TRBV18 and TRBJ2-6; 7 nucleotides match TRBD1. The CDR3 totals 18 residues. Trimming removed 1 base from V and 1 base from J; junction bases left unmatched: 7. In germline, CDR1 is KGHSH, CDR2 LQKENI. CDR3 residues: CASSPQGALSSGANVLTF. In DNA form, the CDR3 reads TGTGCCAGCTCACCACAGGGGGCGTTATCGTCTGGGGCCAACGTCCTGACTTTC. Looking up the rest from reference TRBV18 and TRBJ2-6 gives the full variable domain: NAGVMQNPRHLVRRRGQEARLRCSPMKGHSHVYWYRQLPEEGLKFMVYLQKENIIDESGMPKERFSAEFPKEGPSILRIQQVVRGDSAAYFCASSPQGALSSGANVLTFGAGSRLTVL.

This clone has only a few counts. The CDR3 protein is CASRTEQFF. The CDR3, as DNA: TGCGCCAGCAGAACAGAGCAGTTCTTC. The V and J genes are TRBV23-1 and TRBJ2-1; D gene ambiguous. TRBV23-1 has ORF status, its function being uncertain. Trimming took 6 bases from V and 10 from J, leaving 4 bases between them. The CDR3 is 9 amino acids.

This clone was detected only a few times. This chain uses TRBV4-3 with TRBJ2-5; 9 nucleotides agree with TRBD2. The CDR3 is 16 residues long. The V segment lost 0 bases and the J segment 5 bases; nucleotides outside the gene matches: 7. Germline V gives CDR1 LGHNA, CDR2 YSLEER. The CDR3 nucleotides read TGCGCCAGCAGCCAAGATCGGCTAGCGGGAATGGAGACCCAGTACTTC. Its protein is CASSQDRLAGMETQYF.

A few counts support this clone. The V call is TRBV28, the J call TRBJ2-1; 10 positions match TRBD1. The ends lost 5 bases at V and 6 bases at J; junction bases unmatched: 7. This CDR3 has 15 amino acids. Germline assignment: CDR1 MDHEN and CDR2 SYDVKM. CDR3: CASSNRDRGPNEQFF. In DNA, the CDR3 is TGTGCCAGCAGTAACCGGGACAGGGGCCCCAATGAGCAGTTCTTC. The whole variable domain, filled in from reference TRBV28 and TRBJ2-1, reads DVKVTQSSRYLVKRTGEKVFLECVQDMDHENMFWYRQDPGLGLRLIYFSYDVKMKEKGDIPEGYSVSREKKERFSLILESASTNQTSMYLCASSNRDRGPNEQFFGPGTRLTVL.

The chain links TRBV27 to TRBJ2-7, with TRBD1 identical over 8 bases. The CDR3 is 15 residues long. J gave up 5 bases and V 5 bases, and 11 bases lay outside the gene matches. CDR1 MNHEY and CDR2 SMNVEV come from the germline V gene (reference sequence). CDR3 nucleotides: TGTGCCAGCAGTAAGGGGGTTCCGACAGGGGACGAGCAGTACTTC. It specifies CASSKGVPTGDEQYF.

The chain couples TRBV15 to TRBJ2-1, with TRBD2 matching over 8 bases. Trimming cost V 1 base and J 6 bases; bases outside gene matches: 5. From germline, CDR1 is LNHNV and CDR2 YYDKDF (reference sequence). The CDR3 length is 15 residues. The CDR3 here is CATSRAGLVANEQFF. The CDR3 coding sequence is TGTGCCACCAGCAGAGCGGGACTAGTAGCCAATGAGCAGTTCTTC. Drawing the rest from reference TRBV15 and TRBJ2-1, the complete variable domain is DAMVIQNPRYQVTQFGKPVTLSCSQTLNHNVMYWYQQKSSQAPKLLFHYYDKDFNNEADTPDNFQSRRPNTSFCFLDIRSPGLGDTAMYLCATSRAGLVANEQFFGPGTRLTVL.

In this sample, this clone turned up a few times. This sample includes further DNA sequences coding for the same CDR3. V is TRBV9 and J is TRBJ2-5, with D perhaps TRBD1 (6 bases). The V end was cut by 0 bases, the J end by 1 base, with 7 bases between. CDR1 and CDR2 from the germline V gene are SGDLS and YYNGEE. CDR3 length equals 14 residues. The CDR3 spells CASSVGGGQETQYF. The CDR3, as DNA: TGTGCCAGCAGCGTAGGAGGGGGCCAAGAGACCCAGTACTTC.

V and J are TRBV28 and TRBJ2-7; D could derive from TRBD1 or TRBD2 (5 bases each). In germline, CDR1 is MDHEN, CDR2 SYDVKM. The CDR3 runs to 13 residues. Trimming removed 3 bases from V and 12 bases from J, with 18 bases in between. CDR3 sequence reads: CASSLVQDTGSYF. CDR3 nucleotides: TGTGCCAGCAGTTTGGTTCAGGACACGGGGTCGTACTTC.

This clone showed up just a few times. This chain connects TRBV2 to TRBJ2-5; D gene ambiguous. The CDR3 covers 14 residues. V was shortened by 1 base and J by 2 bases, with 8 bases between the two germline ends. CDR1 and CDR2 (germline): SNHLY, FYNNEI. CDR3 amino acids: CASSEVSIQETQYF. Here the CDR3 DNA reads TGTGCCAGCAGTGAAGTCAGTATACAAGAGACCCAGTACTTC.

The chain links TRBV7-2 to TRBJ2-1, with D uncertain. Germline CDR1 reads SGHTA; CDR2 reads FQGNSA. This CDR3 region has 16 residues. V lost 2 bases, J lost 8 bases, and 19 bases lay in between. CDR3 protein: CASSLPTGIFTYEQFF. CDR3 bases: TGTGCCAGCAGCTTACCGACTGGGATTTTTACCTATGAGCAGTTCTTC.

This chain links TRBV10-3 with TRBJ1-2, with 7 bases identical to TRBD1. Germline CDR1 reads ENHRY; CDR2 reads SYGVKD. This CDR3 spans 14 amino acids. Losses at the gene ends were 8 bases for V and 4 bases for J; bases not matched to a gene: 10. The CDR3 nucleotides read TGTGCCATCGGGAGCCCACAGGGGACCTATGGCTACACCTTC. Translated: CAIGSPQGTYGYTF.

This clone was seen more than once but under ten times. J is TRBJ2-7 and V is TRBV18; weak D call: TRBD2 (6 bases). The CDR3 is 15 amino acids. With 3 bases removed from V and 1 base from J, the gap between germline ends came to 13 bases. The V gene's germline CDR1 is KGHSH and CDR2 LQKENI. The CDR3: CASSPSGTSSYEQYF. The CDR3 DNA sequence: TGTGCCAGCTCACCCTCCGGGACTTCTTCCTACGAGCAGTACTTC.